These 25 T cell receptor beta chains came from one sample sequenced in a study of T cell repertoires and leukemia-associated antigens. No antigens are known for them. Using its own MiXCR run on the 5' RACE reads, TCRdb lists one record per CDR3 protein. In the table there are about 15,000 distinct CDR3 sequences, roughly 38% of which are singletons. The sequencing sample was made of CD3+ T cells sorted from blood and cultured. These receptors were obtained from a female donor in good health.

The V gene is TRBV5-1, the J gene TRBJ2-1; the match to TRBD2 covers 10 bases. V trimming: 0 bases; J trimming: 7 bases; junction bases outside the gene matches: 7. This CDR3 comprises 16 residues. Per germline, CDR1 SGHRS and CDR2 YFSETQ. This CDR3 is CASSLGLTSGVNEQFF. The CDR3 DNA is TGCGCCAGCAGCTTGGGGCTAACTAGCGGGGTAAATGAGCAGTTCTTC.

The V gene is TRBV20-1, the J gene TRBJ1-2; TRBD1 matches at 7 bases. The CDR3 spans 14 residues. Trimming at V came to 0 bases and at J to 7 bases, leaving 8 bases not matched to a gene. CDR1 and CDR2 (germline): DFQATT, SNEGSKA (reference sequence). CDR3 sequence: CSARDWQGGIGYTF. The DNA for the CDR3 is TGCAGTGCTAGAGATTGGCAGGGGGGGATTGGCTACACCTTC.

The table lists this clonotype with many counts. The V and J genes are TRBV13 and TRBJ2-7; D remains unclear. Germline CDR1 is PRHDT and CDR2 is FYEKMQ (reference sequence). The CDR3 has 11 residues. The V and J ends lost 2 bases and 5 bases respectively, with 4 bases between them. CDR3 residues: CASSLIHEQYF. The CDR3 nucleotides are TGTGCCAGCAGCTTAATCCACGAGCAGTACTTC.

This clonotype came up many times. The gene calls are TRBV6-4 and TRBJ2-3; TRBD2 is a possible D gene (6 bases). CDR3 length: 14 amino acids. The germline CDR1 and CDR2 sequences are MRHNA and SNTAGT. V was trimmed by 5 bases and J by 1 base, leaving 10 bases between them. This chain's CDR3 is CASSKEGGTDTQYF. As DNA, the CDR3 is TGTGCCAGCAGTAAGGAGGGCGGCACAGATACGCAGTATTTT.

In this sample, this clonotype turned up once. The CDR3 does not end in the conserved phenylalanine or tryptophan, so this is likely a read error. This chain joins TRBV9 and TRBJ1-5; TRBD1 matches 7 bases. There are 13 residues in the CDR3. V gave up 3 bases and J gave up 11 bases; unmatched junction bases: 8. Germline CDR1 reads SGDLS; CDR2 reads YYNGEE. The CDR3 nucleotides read TGTGCCAGCAGCGGGCAGGGGGACGAGGCCCAGCATCTT. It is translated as CASSGQGDEAQHL.

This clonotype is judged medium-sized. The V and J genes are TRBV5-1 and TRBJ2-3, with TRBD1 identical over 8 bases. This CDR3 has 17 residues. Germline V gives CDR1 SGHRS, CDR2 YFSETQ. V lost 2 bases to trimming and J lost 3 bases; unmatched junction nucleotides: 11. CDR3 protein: CASSFMMTGASTDTQYF. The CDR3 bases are TGCGCCAGCAGCTTCATGATGACAGGGGCGTCTACAGATACGCAGTATTTT.

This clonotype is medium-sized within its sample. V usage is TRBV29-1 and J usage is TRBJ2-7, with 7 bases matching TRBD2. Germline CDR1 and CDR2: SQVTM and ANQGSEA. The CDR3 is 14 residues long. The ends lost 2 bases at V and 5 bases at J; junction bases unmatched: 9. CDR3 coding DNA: TGCAGCGTTGAACTTGGACTAGAATCTAACGAGCAGTACTTC. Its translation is CSVELGLESNEQYF.

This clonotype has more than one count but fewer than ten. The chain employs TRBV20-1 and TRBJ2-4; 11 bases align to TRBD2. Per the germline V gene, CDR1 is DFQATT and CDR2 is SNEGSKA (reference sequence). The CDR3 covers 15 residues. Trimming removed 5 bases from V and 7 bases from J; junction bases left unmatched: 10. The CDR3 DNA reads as TGCAGTGCTCACACTAGCGGGAGCACAGATAACATTCAGTACTTC. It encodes CSAHTSGSTDNIQYF.

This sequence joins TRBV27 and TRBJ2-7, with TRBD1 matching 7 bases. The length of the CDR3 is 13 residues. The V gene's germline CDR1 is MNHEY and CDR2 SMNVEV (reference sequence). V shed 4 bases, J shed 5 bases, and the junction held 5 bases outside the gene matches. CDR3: CASSSAGGNEQYF. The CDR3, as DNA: TGTGCCAGCAGTTCGGCAGGGGGAAACGAGCAGTACTTC.

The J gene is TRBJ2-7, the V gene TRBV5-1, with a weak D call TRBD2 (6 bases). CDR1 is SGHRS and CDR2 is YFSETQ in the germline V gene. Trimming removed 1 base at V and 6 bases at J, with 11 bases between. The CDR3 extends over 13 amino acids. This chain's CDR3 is CASSLQEGAEQYF. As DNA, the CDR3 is TGCGCCAGCAGCTTGCAGGAGGGAGCCGAGCAGTACTTC.

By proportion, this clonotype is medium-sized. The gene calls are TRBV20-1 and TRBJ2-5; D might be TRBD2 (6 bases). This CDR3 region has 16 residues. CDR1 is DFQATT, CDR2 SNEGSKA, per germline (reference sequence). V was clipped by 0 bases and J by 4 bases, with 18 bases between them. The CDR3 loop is CSARDLGGKEIETQYF. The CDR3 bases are TGCAGTGCTAGAGATCTTGGCGGGAAGGAGATAGAGACCCAGTACTTC.

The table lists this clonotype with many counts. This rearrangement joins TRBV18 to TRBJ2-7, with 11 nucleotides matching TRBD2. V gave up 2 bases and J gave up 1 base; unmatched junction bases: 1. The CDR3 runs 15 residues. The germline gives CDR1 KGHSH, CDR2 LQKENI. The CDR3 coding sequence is TGTGCCAGCTCACCAGGGACTAGCGGATCCTACGAGCAGTACTTC. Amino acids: CASSPGTSGSYEQYF.

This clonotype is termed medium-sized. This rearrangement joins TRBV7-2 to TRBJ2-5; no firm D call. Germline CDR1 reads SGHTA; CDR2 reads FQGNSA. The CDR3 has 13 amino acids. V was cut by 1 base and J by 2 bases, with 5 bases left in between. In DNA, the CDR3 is TGTGCCAGCAGCTTAGTTTGGCAAGAGACCCAGTACTTC. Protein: CASSLVWQETQYF.

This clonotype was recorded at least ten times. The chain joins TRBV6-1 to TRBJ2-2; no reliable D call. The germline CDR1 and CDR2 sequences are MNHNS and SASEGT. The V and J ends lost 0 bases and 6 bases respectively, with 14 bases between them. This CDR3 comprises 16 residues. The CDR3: CASSEAMDGWSGELFF. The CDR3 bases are TGTGCCAGCAGTGAAGCAATGGACGGTTGGTCCGGGGAGCTGTTTTTT.

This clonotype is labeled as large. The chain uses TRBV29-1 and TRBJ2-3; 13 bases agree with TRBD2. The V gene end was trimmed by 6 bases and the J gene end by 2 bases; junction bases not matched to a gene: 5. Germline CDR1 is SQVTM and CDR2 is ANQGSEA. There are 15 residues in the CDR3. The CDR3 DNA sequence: TGCAGCGTCGCGGGACTAGCGGGGCACACAGATACGCAGTATTTT. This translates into CSVAGLAGHTDTQYF.

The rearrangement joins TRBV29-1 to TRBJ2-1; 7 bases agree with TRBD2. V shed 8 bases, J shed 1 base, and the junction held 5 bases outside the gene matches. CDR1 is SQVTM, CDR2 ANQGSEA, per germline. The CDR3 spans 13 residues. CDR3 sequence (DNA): TGCAGCTTGGCTAGCGGTTCCTACAATGAGCAGTTCTTC. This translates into CSLASGSYNEQFF.

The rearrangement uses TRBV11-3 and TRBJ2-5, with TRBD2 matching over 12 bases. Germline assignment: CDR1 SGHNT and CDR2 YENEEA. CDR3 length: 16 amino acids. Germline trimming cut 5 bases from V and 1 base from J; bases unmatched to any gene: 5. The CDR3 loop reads CASSPRTSGAQETQYF. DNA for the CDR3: TGTGCCAGCAGCCCAAGGACTAGCGGGGCCCAAGAGACCCAGTACTTC.

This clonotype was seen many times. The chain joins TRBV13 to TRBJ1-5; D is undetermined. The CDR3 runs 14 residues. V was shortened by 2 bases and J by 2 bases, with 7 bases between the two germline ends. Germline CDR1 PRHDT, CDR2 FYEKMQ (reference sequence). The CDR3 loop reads CASSLRVGNQPQHF. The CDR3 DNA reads TGTGCCAGCAGCTTACGGGTGGGCAATCAGCCCCAGCATTTT.

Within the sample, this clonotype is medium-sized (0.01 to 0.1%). CDR3: CASSLVGVTDTQYF. The CDR3 nucleotides read TGTGCCAGCAGTTTAGTGGGTGTGACAGATACGCAGTATTTT. The V call is TRBV27, the J call TRBJ2-3; D uncertain. This CDR3 has 14 amino acids. The V gene's germline CDR1 is MNHEY and CDR2 SMNVEV (reference sequence). Deletions cut 2 bases from V and 3 bases from J, with 9 bases between.

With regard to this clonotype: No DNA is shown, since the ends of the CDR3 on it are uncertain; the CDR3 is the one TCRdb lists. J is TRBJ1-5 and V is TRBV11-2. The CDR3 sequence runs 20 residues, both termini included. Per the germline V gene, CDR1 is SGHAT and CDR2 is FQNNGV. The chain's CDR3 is CASSFYICSASGEGDQPQHF.

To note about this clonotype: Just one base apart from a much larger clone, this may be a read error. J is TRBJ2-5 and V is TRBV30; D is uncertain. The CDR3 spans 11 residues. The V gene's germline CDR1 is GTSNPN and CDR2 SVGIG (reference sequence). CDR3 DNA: TGTGCCAGGAGTGTCCGGGAGACCCAGTACTTC. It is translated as CARSVRETQYF.

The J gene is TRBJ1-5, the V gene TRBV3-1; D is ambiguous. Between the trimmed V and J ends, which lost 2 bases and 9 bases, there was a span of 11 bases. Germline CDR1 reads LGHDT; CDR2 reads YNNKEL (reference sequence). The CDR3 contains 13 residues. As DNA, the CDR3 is TGTGCCAGCAGCCAAACAGTGTGGACGCCCCAGCATTTT. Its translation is CASSQTVWTPQHF. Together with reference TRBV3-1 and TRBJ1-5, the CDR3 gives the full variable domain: DTAVSQTPKYLVTQMGNDKSIKCEQNLGHDTMYWYKQDSKKFLKIMFSYNNKELIINETVPNRFSPKSPDKAHLNLHINSLELGDSAVYFCASSQTVWTPQHFGDGTRLSIL.

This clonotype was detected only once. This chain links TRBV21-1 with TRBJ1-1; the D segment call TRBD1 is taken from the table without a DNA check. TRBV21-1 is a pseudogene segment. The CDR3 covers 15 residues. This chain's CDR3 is CAGSAPQDPNTEAFF. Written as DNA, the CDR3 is TGTGCCGGCAGCGCCCCACAGGACCCGAACACTGAAGCTTTCTTT.

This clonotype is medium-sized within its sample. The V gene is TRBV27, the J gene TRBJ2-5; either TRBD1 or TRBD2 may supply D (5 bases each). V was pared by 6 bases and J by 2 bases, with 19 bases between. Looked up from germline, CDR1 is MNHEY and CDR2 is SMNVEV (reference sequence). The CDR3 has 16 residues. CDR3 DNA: TGTGCCAGCAGCGATCTTACAACCGGGGCGCAAGAGACCCAGTACTTC. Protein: CASSDLTTGAQETQYF.

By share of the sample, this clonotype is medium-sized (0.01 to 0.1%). Here the CDR3 reads CSAHRGQRETYEQYF. CDR3 DNA sequence: TGCAGTGCTCACAGGGGGCAGCGGGAGACCTACGAGCAGTACTTC. J is TRBJ2-7 and V is TRBV20-1; weak D call: TRBD1 (9 bases). V dropped 5 bases and J dropped 2 bases, with 19 bases sitting between them. CDR1 and CDR2 (germline): DFQATT, SNEGSKA (reference sequence). The CDR3 contains 15 residues.